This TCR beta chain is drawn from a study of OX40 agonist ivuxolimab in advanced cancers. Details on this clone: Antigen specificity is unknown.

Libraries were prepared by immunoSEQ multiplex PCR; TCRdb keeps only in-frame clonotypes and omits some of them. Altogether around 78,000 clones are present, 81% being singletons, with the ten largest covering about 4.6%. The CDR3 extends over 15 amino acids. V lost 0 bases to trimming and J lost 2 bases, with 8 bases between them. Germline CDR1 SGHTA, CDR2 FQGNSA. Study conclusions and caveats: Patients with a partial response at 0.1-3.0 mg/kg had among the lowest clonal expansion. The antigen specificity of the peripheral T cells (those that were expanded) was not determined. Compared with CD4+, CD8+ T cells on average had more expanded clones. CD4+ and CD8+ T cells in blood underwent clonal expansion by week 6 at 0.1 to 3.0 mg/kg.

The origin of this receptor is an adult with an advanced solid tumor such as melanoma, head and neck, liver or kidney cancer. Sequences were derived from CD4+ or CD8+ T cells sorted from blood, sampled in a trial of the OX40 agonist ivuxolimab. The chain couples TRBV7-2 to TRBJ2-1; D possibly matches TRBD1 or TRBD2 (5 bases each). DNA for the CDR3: TGTGCCAGCAGCTTAGCTCGAGGGGCCTACAATGAGCAGTTCTTC. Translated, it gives CASSLARGAYNEQFF.